These T cell receptor beta chains were read from a single sample in a study of T-cell reconstitution after alpha-beta-depleted transplantation in children. Using its own MiXCR run on the PCR reads, TCRdb lists one record per CDR3 protein. This sample has approximately 1,000,000 distinct CDR3 sequences, with about 30% found just once. The specimen was PBMCs, mostly from graft donor cells, collected 360 days after TCRalphabeta/CD19-depleted stem cell transplant. Receptors originate from a boy under two years old who had a stem cell transplant for SCID, so the T cells may come from the graft donor. Both conserved end residues are part of each CDR3. Fields, in order: D gene, V gene, clone size, J gene, CDR3 DNA, CDR3 protein. A D gene is named only where the DNA matches it firmly. Clone size is stated in some rows and not others, as once, few, many or a class when expanded.

TRBD2,TRBV5-8,NA,TRBJ2-1,TGTGCCAGCGCTTTGGCTAGCGGGGGGGTCTCCTACAATGAGCAGTTCTTC,CASALASGGVSYNEQFF
NA,TRBV20-1,few,TRBJ1-1,TGCAGTGCTAGAGTTCGGGGGTACACTGAAGCTTTCTTT,CSARVRGYTEAFF
TRBD1,TRBV29-1,NA,TRBJ2-1,TGCAGCGGACCCGGGACAGACAATGAGCAGTTCTTC,CSGPGTDNEQFF
NA,TRBV21-1,few,TRBJ1-2,TGTGCCAGCAGCAACGGCGGCAGTTACTATGGCTACACCTTC,CASSNGGSYYGYTF
TRBD1,TRBV5-1,NA,TRBJ2-7,TGCGCCAGCAGCCCACTCCTACTGACAGGGGCGGGCGAGCAGTACTTC,CASSPLLLTGAGEQYF
NA,TRBV29-1,NA,TRBJ2-1,TGCAGCGTTGAAGAGGGGAACAGGGCAGAAAACAATGAGCAGTTCTTC,CSVEEGNRAENNEQFF
NA,TRBV12-3/TRBV12-4,NA,TRBJ2-2,TGTGCCAGCAGTCCACTTAGCCGGCCCGGGGAGCTGTTTTTT,CASSPLSRPGELFF
NA,TRBV7-9,few,TRBJ2-3,TGTGCCAGCAGCAGCCGGGACTCCCTGAAATACACAGATACGCAGTATTTT,CASSSRDSLKYTDTQYF
TRBD2,TRBV7-7,NA,TRBJ2-1,TGTGCCAGCAGCTCGACTAGCGGGGGGGCCGTTGAGCAGTTCTTC,CASSSTSGGAVEQFF
NA,TRBV4-2,few,TRBJ2-7,TGTGCCAGCAGCCAAGATCCCAGTACCTACGAGCAGTACTTC,CASSQDPSTYEQYF
NA,TRBV6-5,few,TRBJ2-7,TGTGCCAGCAGTTACCGGGACGGCTACTACGAGCAGTACTTC,CASSYRDGYYEQYF
TRBD1,TRBV20-1,many,TRBJ1-5,TGCAGTGCTAGGGGGGGACAGGGAACTTATAGCAATCAGCCCCAGCATTTT,CSARGGQGTYSNQPQHF
TRBD1,TRBV10-3,few,TRBJ2-5,TGTGCCACAGGACAGGGCCGAGGGGGAGAGACCCAGTACTTC,CATGQGRGGETQYF
TRBD2,TRBV28,once,TRBJ2-3,TGTGCCACCGCCTCTCCGGGACTAGCGCGAACAGATACGCAGTATTTT,CATASPGLARTDTQYF
NA,TRBV4-1,few,TRBJ1-5,TGCGCCAGCAGCCAAGGGGTACAGGAGAATCAGCCCCAGCATTTT,CASSQGVQENQPQHF
NA,TRBV12-3/TRBV12-4,NA,TRBJ2-7,TGTGCCAGCTGCCTCGTGGACGCAGGGGTAGGCGAGCAGTACTTC,CASCLVDAGVGEQYF
NA,TRBV6-2/TRBV6-3,NA,TRBJ2-1,TGTGCCAGCAGTTACCCACTAAACAATGAGCAGTTCTTC,CASSYPLNNEQFF
TRBD2,TRBV20-1,NA,TRBJ2-5,TGCAGTGCTAGAGATCTGAGAAGCGGGGGGGCGACCCAGTGCTTC,CSARDLRSGGATQCF
TRBD1,TRBV4-3,few,TRBJ2-2,TGCGCCAGCAGCCAAGATCTTACATCCGGACAGGGCTTCACCGGGGAGCTGTTTTTT,CASSQDLTSGQGFTGELFF
TRBD1,TRBV29-1,NA,TRBJ2-3,TGCAGCGGTGGGACAGTTGGCACAGATACGCAGTATTTT,CSGGTVGTDTQYF
NA,TRBV4-1,few,TRBJ2-7,TGCGCCAGCAGCCAAGAGGTCAGGGCGAAGTTTCCCTACGAGCAGTACTTC,CASSQEVRAKFPYEQYF
TRBD2,TRBV20-1,NA,TRBJ2-1,TGCAGTGCTGTGGTAGTACTAGCGGGTGAGCAGTTCTTC,CSAVVVLAGEQFF
NA,TRBV19,NA,TRBJ2-1,TGTGCCAGTAGTATGGCCTCCTACAATGAGCAGTTCTTC,CASSMASYNEQFF
TRBD2,TRBV12-3/TRBV12-4,NA,TRBJ2-1,TGTGCCAGCACCCCTAGCGGGGGGCTCGGGGGAGGGTACAATGAGCAGTTCTTC,CASTPSGGLGGGYNEQFF
TRBD2,TRBV5-1,NA,TRBJ2-5,TGCGCCAGCAGGAGTAAAGCGGGGGGCCAAGAGACCCAGTACTTC,CASRSKAGGQETQYF
TRBD2,TRBV29-1,NA,TRBJ2-3,TGCAGCGTTGAACAGCGGGGGGGTCCGCTTGATACGCAGTATTTT,CSVEQRGGPLDTQYF
NA,TRBV5-1,NA,TRBJ2-2,TGCGCCAGCAGCTGGGGGACCAGCGCCGCGAACACCGGGGAGCTGTTTTTT,CASSWGTSAANTGELFF
NA,TRBV20-1,NA,TRBJ1-1,TGCAGTGCTAGAGTATGGCGGGTGACTTGGGGAGCGAACACTGAAGCTTTCTTT,CSARVWRVTWGANTEAFF
TRBD2,TRBV2,NA,TRBJ2-2,TGTGCCAGGGCGGGGGATTACACCGGGGAGCTGTTTTTT,CARAGDYTGELFF
NA,TRBV12-3/TRBV12-4,few,TRBJ2-7,TGTGCCAGCAGTGCCAGGAGCAGCTCCTACGAGCAGTACTTC,CASSARSSSYEQYF
NA,TRBV4-2,many,TRBJ2-3,TGTGCCAGCAGCCAAGATCTTCGCGAAACAGATACGCAGTATTTT,CASSQDLRETDTQYF
NA,TRBV6-5,NA,TRBJ1-3,TGTGCCAGCAGCCCCCTCGATGAGGGGGAAGGAAACACCATATATTTT,CASSPLDEGEGNTIYF